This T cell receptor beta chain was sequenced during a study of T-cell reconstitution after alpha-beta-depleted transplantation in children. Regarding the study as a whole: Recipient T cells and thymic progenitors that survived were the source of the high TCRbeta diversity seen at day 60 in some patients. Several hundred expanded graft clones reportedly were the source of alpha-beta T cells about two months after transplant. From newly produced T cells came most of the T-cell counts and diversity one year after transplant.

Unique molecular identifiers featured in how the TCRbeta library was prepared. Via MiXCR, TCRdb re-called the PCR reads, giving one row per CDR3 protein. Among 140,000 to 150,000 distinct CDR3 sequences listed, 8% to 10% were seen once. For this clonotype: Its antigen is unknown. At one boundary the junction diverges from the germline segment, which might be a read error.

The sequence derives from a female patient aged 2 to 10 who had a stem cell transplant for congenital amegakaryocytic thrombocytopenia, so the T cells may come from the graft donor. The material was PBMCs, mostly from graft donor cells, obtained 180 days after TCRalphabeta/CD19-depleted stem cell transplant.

The CDR3 nucleotides read TGTGTCAGCAGCTTGTCGCCGGGGGCCTCCACAGATACGCAGTATTTT. Translation gives CVSSLSPGASTDTQYF. The genes are TRBV5-6 and TRBJ2-3; TRBD1 or TRBD2 may be the D gene (6 bases each). The CDR3 is 16 residues long. CDR1 and CDR2 from the germline V gene are SGHDT and YYEEEE.